A single T cell receptor (beta chain) is shown here with its context. In the study's own analysis: Estimation of nucleated cell counts was performed using reference gene primer amplification. The assay was immunoSEQ multiplex PCR, and TCRdb's table has in-frame clones only and misses some. V, J and clone size reflect that table, while D and trimming were determined from the DNA. Of 250,000 to 300,000 clones listed, 75% to 90% are singletons. The data were taken from a study of blood T cell repertoires in COVID-19. Study-wide background: Both acute and convalescent COVID-19 samples were obtained from the United States, Italy and Spain. PBMCs, B-cell-depleted T cells, or T cells were the source of the cDNA or gDNA that made up the material.

This clonotype was sampled from a man aged 25 to 40 with active or convalescent COVID-19. What was sequenced was peripheral blood.

The CDR3: CASSGTGTSGGAKNIQYF. As DNA, the CDR3 is TGTGCCAGCAGCGGAACCGGGACTAGCGGGGGGGCCAAAAACATTCAGTACTTC. The chain is built from TRBV9 and TRBJ2-4, with 15 bases identical to TRBD2. V was pared by 3 bases and J by 1 base, with 5 bases of the junction left unmatched. Germline CDR1 reads SGDLS; CDR2 reads YYNGEE. This CDR3 region has 18 residues.